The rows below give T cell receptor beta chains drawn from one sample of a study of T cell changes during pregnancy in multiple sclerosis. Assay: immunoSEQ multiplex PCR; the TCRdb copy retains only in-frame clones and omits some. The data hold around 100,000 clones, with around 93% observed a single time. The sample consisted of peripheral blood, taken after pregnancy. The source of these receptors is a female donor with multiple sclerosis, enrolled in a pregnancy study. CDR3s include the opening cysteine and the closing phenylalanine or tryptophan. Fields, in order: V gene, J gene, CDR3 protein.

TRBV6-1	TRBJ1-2	CASNLDRGRGYTF
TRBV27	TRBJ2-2	CASSWGGAPGELFF
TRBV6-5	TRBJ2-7	CASSSFYEQYF
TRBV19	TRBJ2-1	CASRPLAGIFEQFF
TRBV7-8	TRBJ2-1	CASSLDRADNEQFF
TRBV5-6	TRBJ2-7	CASKPQGSYEQYF
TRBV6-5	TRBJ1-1	CASSYFVGQDTEAFF
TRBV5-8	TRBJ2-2	CASSLGRPTGELFF
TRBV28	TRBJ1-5	CASSLKIRAGDQPQHF
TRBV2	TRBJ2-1	CASSEEGLAYNEQFF
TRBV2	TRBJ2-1	CASSEARMDSGRSYNEQFF
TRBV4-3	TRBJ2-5	CASSQRVSETQYF
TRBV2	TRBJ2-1	CASSERSGSVNEQFF
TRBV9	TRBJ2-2	CASSGSQFGTGELFF
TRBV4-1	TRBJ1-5	CASSQDSGGNQPQHF
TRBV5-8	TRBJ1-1	CASSLYMNTEAFF
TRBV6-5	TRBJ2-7	CATKAAGQGSYEQYF
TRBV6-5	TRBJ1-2	CASSYLGGVGYTF
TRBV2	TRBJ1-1	CASSPTTGTMNTEAFF
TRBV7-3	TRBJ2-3	CASSFSGGGPDTQYF
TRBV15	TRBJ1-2	CATSGGEGYGYTF
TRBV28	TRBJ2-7	CASSLSSSGTYEQYF